This T cell receptor (beta chain) comes out of a study of CD8 T cells in Susac syndrome. Study-level background: Susac syndrome patients were untreated, on corticosteroids with some adding intravenous immunoglobulin, or on intravenous immunoglobulin only.

TEMRA cells were FACS-enriched and CD8+ and CD4+ T cells negatively isolated. Reverse transcription of roughly 0.5 to 1 ug RNA used random hexamers. One entry per CDR3 protein results from TCRdb running MiXCR on the immunoSEQ multiplex PCR reads. The sample comprises approximately 74,000 distinct CDR3 sequences, about 94% of which are singletons, and around 0.94% rests with the top ten. The V and J ends lost 4 bases and 3 bases respectively, with 1 base between them. CDR1 and CDR2 from the germline V gene are SNHLY and FYNNEI. The CDR3 consists of 10 residues. The chain joins TRBV2 to TRBJ2-7, with unresolved D. Material for sequencing was CD8+ T cells from PBMCs. The clonotype originates from a human donor with Susac syndrome. The CDR3 DNA reads as TGTGCCAGCAGTGTCTACGAGCAGTACTTC. This translates into CASSVYEQYF.